This T cell receptor (beta chain) was sequenced during a study of blood T cell repertoires in COVID-19. The wider study: The United States, Italy and Spain provided the acute and convalescent COVID-19 samples. T cells, B-cell-depleted T cells, or PBMCs supplied cDNA or gDNA.

Some clones are missing from TCRdb's copy, which holds only in-frame ones; the method was immunoSEQ multiplex PCR. Among over 400,000 clones listed, around 90% were seen once. Of note for this clone: At the DNA level, this CDR3 is encoded by other sequences in the same sample as well.

Sequencing was carried out using peripheral blood. The receptor was isolated from a woman in her forties or fifties with COVID-19, enrolled during active disease.

The CDR3 DNA is TGTGCCAGCAGTTTCGGTTCGTCCTACGAGCAGTACTTC. Translated, it gives CASSFGSSYEQYF. The chain carries TRBV12-3 or TRBV12-4 and TRBJ2-7; D remains unclear. The CDR3 has 13 amino acids. V was trimmed by 3 bases and J by 1 base, leaving 7 bases between them.